Each of the 32 T cell receptor beta chains below was sequenced from the same sample in a study of blood T cell repertoires in COVID-19. Measured with immunoSEQ multiplex PCR; TCRdb has only the in-frame clones, and not every one. The sample yields under 75,000 clones, about 92% seen once. The sample consisted of peripheral blood. The receptors derive from a man in his forties or fifties with active COVID-19.

The chain is built from TRBV7-3 and TRBJ2-7; tentatively, D is TRBD2 (5 bases). The V gene lost 0 bases and the J gene lost 2 bases, with 14 bases spanning the gap. The CDR3 covers 16 residues. In germline, CDR1 is SGHTA, CDR2 FQGTGA. CDR3 in DNA: TGTGCCAGCAGCTTAACCCATGAGGGAGCGACCTACGAGCAGTACTTC. This translates into CASSLTHEGATYEQYF.

The chain is built from TRBV24-1 and TRBJ1-4, with 10 nucleotides matching TRBD1. The junction had 2 bases not matched to a gene; V was cut back by 6 bases and J by 5 bases. CDR3 length equals 14 residues. Germline V gene lookup returns CDR1 KGHDR and CDR2 SFDVKD. The CDR3 loop is CATSQGQGNEKLFF. The CDR3 coding sequence is TGTGCCACCAGTCAGGGACAGGGGAATGAAAAACTGTTTTTT.

This clone has only one observation. The chain joins TRBV4-3 to TRBJ1-2; maybe TRBD1 (5 bases). The CDR3 contains 17 residues. Germline assignment: CDR1 LGHNA and CDR2 YSLEER. V lost 0 bases, J lost 0 bases, and 14 bases lay in between. CDR3 amino acids: CASSQDLGRVTNYGYTF. In DNA, the CDR3 is TGCGCCAGCAGCCAAGATCTGGGCAGGGTAACTAACTATGGCTACACCTTC.

This chain connects TRBV5-8 to TRBJ2-5; 10 bases line up with TRBD1. The CDR3 contains 17 residues. With V trimmed by 0 bases and J by 3 bases, 8 bases remained unmatched. Germline V CDR1 and CDR2: SGHTS, YDEGEE. In DNA form, the CDR3 reads TGTGCCAGCAGCTTGGCCCGAGACAGGGGGCTCGAAGAGACCCAGTACTTC. Protein: CASSLARDRGLEETQYF.

The chain combines TRBV2 with TRBJ2-1; D uncertain. Germline CDR1 and CDR2: SNHLY and FYNNEI. The CDR3 runs 13 residues. Trimming took off 3 bases at V and 3 bases at J, with 6 bases between the two ends. In DNA form, the CDR3 reads TGTGCCAGCAGTGAGAGACTCTACAATGAGCAGTTCTTC. Protein: CASSERLYNEQFF.

V is TRBV7-3 and J is TRBJ1-4; possibly TRBD1 for D (6 bases). The germline V gene encodes CDR1 SGHTA and CDR2 FQGTGA. The V and J ends lost 8 bases and 5 bases respectively, with 15 bases between them. CDR3 length: 14 amino acids. CDR3 sequence reads: CASRPPQGNEKLFF. The CDR3, as DNA: TGTGCCAGCCGCCCCCCCCAGGGGAATGAAAAACTGTTTTTT.

The chain joins TRBV5-1 to TRBJ2-7, with a weak D call TRBD1 (5 bases). Germline CDR1 and CDR2: SGHRS and YFSETQ. The CDR3 contains 15 residues. Between the trimmed V and J ends, which lost 4 bases and 0 bases, there was a span of 14 bases. The CDR3 sequence is CASSRDTTASYEQYF. Written as DNA, the CDR3 is TGCGCCAGCAGCAGGGATACGACAGCCTCCTACGAGCAGTACTTC.

The chain employs TRBV7-9 and TRBJ2-7, with 7 bases identical to TRBD2. The CDR3 runs 19 residues. Germline loops: CDR1 SEHNR, CDR2 FQNEAQ (reference sequence). J lost 2 bases, V lost 1 base, and 17 bases had no gene match. The CDR3 loop is CASSLGNLAEGNGPYEQYF. The CDR3 bases are TGTGCCAGCAGCTTAGGAAATCTAGCGGAGGGAAATGGGCCCTACGAGCAGTACTTC.

The V call is TRBV9, the J call TRBJ2-1; 14 bases fit TRBD2. Losses at the gene ends were 3 bases for V and 3 bases for J; bases not matched to a gene: 5. The CDR3 covers 17 residues. Germline V CDR1 and CDR2: SGDLS, YYNGEE. CDR3 sequence (DNA): TGTGCCAGCAGCGGGAGACTAGCGGGAGGGATCTACAATGAGCAGTTCTTC. This sequence encodes CASSGRLAGGIYNEQFF.

Here the CDR3 reads CASSVRDSLNTIYF. The CDR3 nucleotides are TGTGCCAGCAGCGTAAGGGACAGTTTAAACACCATATATTTT. V is TRBV9 and J is TRBJ1-3; 7 bases align to TRBD1. The V gene end was trimmed by 1 base and the J gene end by 6 bases; junction bases not matched to a gene: 4. The length of the CDR3 is 14 residues. Germline V gene sequence: CDR1 SGDLS, CDR2 YYNGEE. Using reference TRBV9 and TRBJ1-3 for the parts outside the CDR3, the full variable domain is DSGVTQTPKHLITATGQRVTLRCSPRSGDLSVYWYQQSLDQGLQFLIQYYNGEERAKGNILERFSAQQFPDLHSELNLSSLELGDSALYFCASSVRDSLNTIYFGEGSWLTVV.

The V call is TRBV11-2, the J call TRBJ1-4, with D tentatively TRBD1 (5 bases). Looked up from germline, CDR1 is SGHAT and CDR2 is FQNNGV. The CDR3 has 15 residues. V gave up 3 bases and J gave up 8 bases, with 16 bases separating them. The CDR3 here is CASSLEGPQREKLFF. In DNA, the CDR3 is TGTGCCAGCAGCTTGGAGGGACCCCAAAGAGAAAAACTGTTTTTT.

This chain connects TRBV7-3 to TRBJ2-1; D is unclear. CDR3 length: 15 residues. CDR1 and CDR2 (germline): SGHTA, FQGTGA. The V and J ends lost 5 bases and 0 bases respectively, with 11 bases between them. CDR3 nucleotides: TGTGCCAGCAGCCCCGGTGGTGACTCCTACAATGAGCAGTTCTTC. It codes for CASSPGGDSYNEQFF.

This clone occurred once. The J gene is TRBJ2-4, the V gene TRBV19, with unresolved D. Trimming stripped 5 bases from V and 1 base from J, with 12 bases between. CDR1 is LNHDA and CDR2 is SQIVND in the germline V gene (reference sequence). The CDR3 runs 15 residues. The CDR3 region has the DNA TGTGCCAGTAGTGTTTCAGCGTGGGCCAAAAACATTCAGTACTTC. The encoded protein is CASSVSAWAKNIQYF. The full variable domain, completed using reference TRBV19 and TRBJ2-4, is DGGITQSPKYLFRKEGQNVTLSCEQNLNHDAMYWYRQDPGQGLRLIYYSQIVNDFQKGDIAEGYSVSREKKESFPLTVTSAQKNPTAFYLCASSVSAWAKNIQYFGAGTRLSVL.

V and J are TRBV7-9 and TRBJ1-2; D gene unclear. This CDR3 is built from 13 residues. Trimming pared 4 bases from V and 1 base from J, leaving 7 bases between. Germline V CDR1 and CDR2: SEHNR, FQNEAQ (reference sequence). CDR3 sequence: CASSSPGNYGYTF. The DNA of the CDR3 is TGTGCCAGCAGCTCCCCCGGTAACTATGGCTACACCTTC.

The chain employs TRBV7-6 and TRBJ1-4, with 7 bases aligning to TRBD1. Germline-derived CDR1 and CDR2 are SGHVS and FNYEAQ. The CDR3 sequence is 16 residues long. Trimming removed 5 bases from V and 0 bases from J; junction bases left unmatched: 6. The chain's CDR3 is CASSLTGTATNEKLFF. Written as DNA, the CDR3 is TGTGCCAGCAGCCTCACCGGGACAGCAACTAATGAAAAACTGTTTTTT.

This clone was detected once. The chain recombines TRBV2 with TRBJ2-3; 8 positions agree with TRBD2. J was trimmed by 6 bases and V by 6 bases; bases with no gene match: 5. Germline CDR1 SNHLY, CDR2 FYNNEI. This CDR3 region has 13 residues. The CDR3 DNA reads as TGTGCCAGCAGGATAGCGGGATGGGATACGCAGTATTTT. It is translated as CASRIAGWDTQYF. The variable domain in full, completed from reference TRBV2 and TRBJ2-3, reads EPEVTQTPSHQVTQMGQEVILRCVPISNHLYFYWYRQILGQKVEFLVSFYNNEISEKSEIFDDQFSVERPDGSNFTLKIRSTKLEDSAMYFCASRIAGWDTQYFGPGTRLTVL.

The V and J genes are TRBV3-1 (or the pseudogene TRBV3-2) and TRBJ2-1; 10 nucleotides line up with TRBD2. The trim removed 0 bases at V and 10 bases at J, leaving 9 bases unmatched. The germline V gene encodes CDR1 LGHDT and CDR2 YNNKEL (reference sequence). This CDR3 is built from 16 residues. The CDR3 DNA reads TGTGCCAGCAGCCAAGAGGCTAGCGGGAGAGCAGGGGAGCAGTTCTTC. This gives the protein CASSQEASGRAGEQFF.

The chain joins TRBV3-1 (or the pseudogene TRBV3-2) to TRBJ2-1, with 9 bases that match TRBD2. Losses at the gene ends were 1 base for V and 12 bases for J; bases not matched to a gene: 13. The CDR3 has 16 residues. Germline V gene lookup returns CDR1 LGHDT and CDR2 YNNKEL (reference sequence). This chain's CDR3 is CASSQVVAGEGFGQFF. The DNA of the CDR3 is TGTGCCAGCAGCCAAGTAGTAGCGGGAGAGGGTTTTGGGCAGTTCTTC.

Comment on this clone: Other DNA sequences within the sample encode an identical CDR3. The rearrangement uses TRBV7-9 and TRBJ1-1, with TRBD1 as a possible D gene (5 bases). The CDR3 runs 13 residues. Trimming cost V 1 base and J 5 bases, with 8 bases left between them. The germline gives CDR1 SEHNR, CDR2 FQNEAQ (reference sequence). The CDR3 is CASSLEGLTEAFF. The CDR3 DNA reads TGTGCCAGCAGCTTAGAGGGGTTGACTGAAGCTTTCTTT.

This chain uses TRBV6-2 or TRBV6-3 with TRBJ1-2; D unresolved. The CDR3 runs 17 residues. Trimming cost V 6 bases and J 1 base, with 21 bases left between them. Germline lookup yields CDR1 MNHEY and CDR2 SVGEGT. CDR3 in amino acids: CASSRPPGGSFNYGYTF. CDR3 coding DNA: TGTGCCAGCAGCCGACCTCCAGGAGGAAGTTTTAACTATGGCTACACCTTC.

This chain links TRBV19 with TRBJ2-1, with a weak D call TRBD2 (6 bases). The CDR3 runs 14 residues. The germline CDR1 and CDR2 sequences are LNHDA and SQIVND (reference sequence). V lost 2 bases, J lost 6 bases, and 11 bases lay in between. CDR3 coding DNA: TGTGCCAGTAGTATATCCCAGGGAGGCAATGAGCAGTTCTTC. It specifies CASSISQGGNEQFF.

The chain employs TRBV11-2 and TRBJ1-4, with 7 positions matching TRBD1. The V and J ends lost 5 bases and 4 bases, in that order; junction bases with no gene match: 4. The CDR3 extends over 14 amino acids. Germline V gene lookup returns CDR1 SGHAT and CDR2 FQNNGV. The CDR3: CASSRGGLNEKLFF. CDR3 sequence (DNA): TGTGCCAGCAGCCGAGGGGGCCTTAATGAAAAACTGTTTTTT.

This chain's CDR3 is CASSRLILLAGGRETQYF. DNA for the CDR3: TGTGCCAGCTCCCGGTTGATCCTACTAGCGGGGGGTCGGGAGACCCAGTACTTC. The V gene is TRBV7-2, the J gene TRBJ2-5; 12 nucleotides align to TRBD2. This CDR3 region has 18 residues. Germline V lookup: CDR1 SGHTA, CDR2 FQGNSA. The V segment lost 8 bases and the J segment 5 bases; nucleotides outside the gene matches: 18.

The V and J genes are TRBV7-6 and TRBJ2-3, with 8 bases fitting TRBD2. CDR3 length: 16 residues. Germline V gene lookup returns CDR1 SGHVS and CDR2 FNYEAQ. J was trimmed by 0 bases and V by 2 bases; bases with no gene match: 4. CDR3 sequence reads: CASSLLSGASTDTQYF. The CDR3 DNA sequence: TGTGCCAGCAGCTTACTTAGCGGGGCTAGCACAGATACGCAGTATTTT.

V is TRBV14 and J is TRBJ1-1; D might be TRBD1 (5 bases). The CDR3 consists of 13 residues. Trimming left V 4 bases short and J 1 base short, with 7 bases between. Germline assignment: CDR1 SGHDN and CDR2 FVKESK. The CDR3 DNA follows: TGTGCCAGCAGCCCCGGACAGAACACTGAAGCTTTCTTT. This gives the protein CASSPGQNTEAFF.

This clone is judged medium-sized (0.01 to 0.1%). This chain uses TRBV5-4 with TRBJ2-7; the match to TRBD1 covers 9 bases. V gave up 4 bases and J gave up 1 base; unmatched junction bases: 15. The germline V gene has CDR1 SGHNT and CDR2 YYREEE (reference sequence). This CDR3 contains 18 residues. The CDR3 sequence is CASSQMGSGQGPSYEQYF. The CDR3 bases are TGTGCCAGCAGCCAAATGGGGTCGGGACAGGGTCCATCCTACGAGCAGTACTTC.

The chain joins TRBV6-5 to TRBJ1-2; D is unclear. From germline, CDR1 is MNHEY and CDR2 SVGAGI. The length of the CDR3 is 14 residues. V was shortened by 7 bases and J by 0 bases, with 12 bases between the two germline ends. CDR3 region: CASKPPATNYGYTF. The CDR3 DNA reads TGTGCCAGCAAGCCCCCCGCGACTAACTATGGCTACACCTTC.

This chain connects TRBV4-3 to TRBJ1-4; 9 positions match TRBD1. Germline-derived CDR1 and CDR2 are LGHNA and YSLEER. With 1 base clipped from V and 4 bases from J, the junction kept 7 bases outside the gene matches. The CDR3 has 17 amino acids. The CDR3 region has the DNA TGCGCCAGCAGCCAAGGGGGGACAGGGTTCCTTAATGAAAAACTGTTTTTT. Amino acids: CASSQGGTGFLNEKLFF.

V gene TRBV25-1 combines with J gene TRBJ2-5, with D perhaps TRBD2 (5 bases). Germline loops: CDR1 MGHDK, CDR2 SYGVNS. This CDR3 is 12 amino acids long. V gave up 3 bases and J gave up 6 bases, with 8 bases separating them. CDR3: CASSEYGKTQYF. In DNA form, the CDR3 reads TGTGCCAGCAGTGAGTACGGGAAGACCCAGTACTTC.

A single count supports this clone. CDR3 coding DNA: TGTGCCAGCAGCTCGCCTAGCGGGGGGCTTCCAGATACGCAGTATTTT. This translates into CASSSPSGGLPDTQYF. The rearrangement joins TRBV11-3 to TRBJ2-3, with 11 nucleotides matching TRBD2. The CDR3 has 16 residues. With V trimmed by 4 bases and J by 4 bases, 7 bases remained unmatched. The germline V gene encodes CDR1 SGHNT and CDR2 YENEEA.

The chain carries TRBV19 and TRBJ2-7; 7 bases agree with TRBD1. CDR3 size: 11 residues. The germline V gene has CDR1 LNHDA and CDR2 SQIVND (reference sequence). V dropped 8 bases and J dropped 4; count of bases not matched to a gene: 2. The CDR3 is CASGDRYEQYF. The DNA of the CDR3 is TGTGCCAGTGGGGACAGATACGAGCAGTACTTC.

About this clone itself: Its ends do not fully match the called genes, so a read error is possible. The chain is built from TRBV4-1 and TRBJ2-7; the D gene is possibly TRBD1 (5 bases). This CDR3 region has 14 residues. CDR1 MGHRA and CDR2 YSYEKL come from the germline V gene. The CDR3 is CASSQVGFRVGQLF. CDR3 bases: TGCGCCAGCAGCCAAGTGGGATTCAGGGTGGGCCAGTTGTTC.